This TCR beta chain was sequenced for a study of regulatory T cells in long-lasting Graves disease. Findings and limits, study-wide: The study found persistent patients shared more public clonotypes (2,741) than new patients (roughly 880). TRBV28, TRBJ1-2 and TRBJ2-5 emerged as the favored segments in persistent disease.

This clonotype was found many times. Its antigen is not known. Described time point: newly diagnosed GD, antithyroid drugs for less than 3 months. PBMC-extracted RNA yielded the TCR library. Doctors identified Graves' disease using the American Thyroid Association guidelines. The CDR3 covers 17 residues. V lost 6 bases and J lost 1, with 22 bases in between. The germline V gene has CDR1 MNHNS and CDR2 SASEGT. iRepertoire HTBI primers and Arm-PCR of CDR3 regions built TCR beta libraries. TCRdb recomputed calls from the multiplex PCR reads with MiXCR, one row per CDR3 protein. The sample shows some 600,000 distinct CDR3 sequences, roughly 15% of them seen only once. Another study also made use of these data, one on T cells in Graves' hyperthyroidism and ophthalmopathy. That source notes: A first-round RT-PCR of the TCR CDR3 used the HTBI primer set.

Sequencing used peripheral blood mononuclear cells (PBMCs), obtained at new diagnosis, from a patient treated with antithyroid drugs. This rearrangement joins TRBV6-1 to TRBJ2-7; TRBD1 is a possible D gene (6 bases). The receptor's source is a man aged 18 to 30 with Graves disease. The CDR3 region is CASRPRGGARMSYEQYF. In nucleotides, the CDR3 is TGTGCCAGCAGGCCCAGAGGGGGAGCTCGGATGTCCTACGAGCAGTACTTC.